A selection of T cell receptor beta chains follows, all from one sample in a study of T cells expressing NK-cell markers. Reanalyzing the 5' RACE reads, TCRdb keeps one entry per CDR3 protein, without DNA. The sample's table shows about 540,000 distinct CDR3 sequences. Sample: blood T cells: a sorted CD56 or NKG2C T cell subset, CD4+ or CD8+ T cells, or bulk PBMC T cells (not recorded which). These receptors all come from a young man in good health. Each CDR3 is given with its conserved first and last residue.

v_gene	j_gene	CDR3aa
TRBV7-9	TRBJ1-2	CATETGSGGYTF
TRBV6-2/TRBV6-3	TRBJ1-5	CASSSGRAQHF
TRBV12-3/TRBV12-4	TRBJ2-7	CASSSPLLAGEDEQYF
TRBV20-1	TRBJ2-7	CSQRGFSYEQYF
TRBV7-9	TRBJ2-3	CASSPNSGTSTDTQYF
TRBV6-1	TRBJ2-7	CASSRWGGTASHEQYF
TRBV6-2/TRBV6-3	TRBJ1-5	CASSYSLAPNDQPQQF
TRBV20-1	TRBJ2-1	CSATDARVHEQFF
TRBV24-1	TRBJ2-5	CATSLGRETQYF
TRBV2	TRBJ2-5	CASRTTGGWETQYF
TRBV7-3	TRBJ2-1	CASSLTPKAGASYNEQFF
TRBV25-1	TRBJ2-7	CASSESTTGATEQYF
TRBV5-1	TRBJ2-1	CASSSYRGRTYNEQFF
TRBV20-1	TRBJ2-3	CSASVWTVRGDTQYF
TRBV6-5	TRBJ2-5	CASSYVPGQAGETQYF
TRBV10-3	TRBJ1-2	CASGGTGAGYTF
TRBV2	TRBJ2-3	CASSAISGDRQYF